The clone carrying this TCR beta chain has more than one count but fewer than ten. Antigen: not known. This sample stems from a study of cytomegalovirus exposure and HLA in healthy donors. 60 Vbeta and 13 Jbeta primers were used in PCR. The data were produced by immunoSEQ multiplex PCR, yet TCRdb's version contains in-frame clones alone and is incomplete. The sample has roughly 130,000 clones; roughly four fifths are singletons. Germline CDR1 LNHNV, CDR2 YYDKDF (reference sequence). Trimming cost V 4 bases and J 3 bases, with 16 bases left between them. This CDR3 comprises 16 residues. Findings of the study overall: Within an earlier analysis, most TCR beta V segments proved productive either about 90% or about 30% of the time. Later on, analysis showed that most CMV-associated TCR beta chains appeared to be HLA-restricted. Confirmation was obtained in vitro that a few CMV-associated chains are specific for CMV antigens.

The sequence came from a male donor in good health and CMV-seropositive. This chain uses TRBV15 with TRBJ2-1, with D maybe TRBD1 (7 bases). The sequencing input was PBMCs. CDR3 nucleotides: TGTGCCACCAGCATATGGGGGGACAGTAGCTACAATGAGCAGTTCTTC. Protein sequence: CATSIWGDSSYNEQFF.